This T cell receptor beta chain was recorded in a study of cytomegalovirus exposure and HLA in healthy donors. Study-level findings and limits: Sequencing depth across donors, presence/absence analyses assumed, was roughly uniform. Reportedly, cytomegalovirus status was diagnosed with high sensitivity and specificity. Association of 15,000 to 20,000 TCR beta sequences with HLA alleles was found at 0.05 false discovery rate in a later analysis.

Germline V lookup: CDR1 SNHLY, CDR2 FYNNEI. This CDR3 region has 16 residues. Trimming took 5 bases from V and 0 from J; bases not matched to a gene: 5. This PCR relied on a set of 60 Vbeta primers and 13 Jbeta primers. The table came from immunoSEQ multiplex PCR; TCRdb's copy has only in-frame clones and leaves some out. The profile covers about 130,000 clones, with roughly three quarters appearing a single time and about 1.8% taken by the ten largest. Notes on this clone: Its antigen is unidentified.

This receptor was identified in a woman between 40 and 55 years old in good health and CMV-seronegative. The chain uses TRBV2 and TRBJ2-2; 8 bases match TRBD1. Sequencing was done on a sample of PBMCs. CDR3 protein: CASSWDRPANTGELFF. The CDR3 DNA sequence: TGTGCCAGCAGTTGGGACAGGCCCGCGAACACCGGGGAGCTGTTTTTT.